The 31 T cell receptor beta chains in this list originate from one sample, sequenced in a study of T cell changes during pregnancy in multiple sclerosis. Using immunoSEQ multiplex PCR, the repertoire was profiled, and TCRdb retains in-frame clones only, with some absent. Here the sample spans approximately 80,000 clones, approximately 94% being singletons. The specimen comprised peripheral blood, sampled in the third trimester of pregnancy. These receptors were obtained from a female donor with multiple sclerosis, enrolled in a pregnancy study.

J is TRBJ1-2 and V is TRBV6-5; the D gene is possibly TRBD1 (6 bases). CDR3 size: 13 residues. The V gene lost 2 bases and the J gene lost 8 bases, with 12 bases spanning the gap. Germline assignment: CDR1 MNHEY and CDR2 SVGAGI. In DNA form, the CDR3 reads TGTGCCAGCAGTTACCGGGGGGCGCAGGGCTACACCTTC. Translating it yields CASSYRGAQGYTF.

The chain carries TRBV10-3 and TRBJ2-7; 10 bases fit TRBD1. Germline V gene data show CDR1 as ENHRY and CDR2 as SYGVKD. The CDR3 consists of 12 residues. Trimming at V came to 9 bases and at J to 4 bases, leaving 3 bases not matched to a gene. CDR3 sequence: CAMGGQGYEQYF. In nucleotides, the CDR3 is TGTGCCATGGGGGGACAGGGGTACGAGCAGTACTTC.

V gene TRBV19 combines with J gene TRBJ1-5; 8 bases line up with TRBD1. The CDR3 runs to 14 residues. J gave up 4 bases and V 3 bases, and 2 bases lay outside the gene matches. The germline gives CDR1 LNHDA, CDR2 SQIVND (reference sequence). The CDR3 spells CASSMDRENQPQHF. Written as DNA, the CDR3 is TGTGCCAGTAGTATGGACAGGGAGAATCAGCCCCAGCATTTT.

The chain's CDR3 is CASRAAGSTDTQYF. The CDR3 DNA is TGCGCCAGCAGAGCCGCGGGGAGCACAGATACGCAGTATTTT. The J gene is TRBJ2-3, the V gene TRBV5-1; D is perhaps TRBD2 (6 bases). Germline CDR1 is SGHRS and CDR2 is YFSETQ. Trimming shortened V by 5 bases and J by 0 bases, and 10 bases separated the two germline ends. This CDR3 is 14 amino acids long.

The rearrangement uses TRBV6-5 and TRBJ1-5, with D possibly TRBD1 on 5 matching bases. Germline V gene lookup returns CDR1 MNHEY and CDR2 SVGAGI. Between the trimmed V and J ends, which lost 2 bases and 6 bases, there was a span of 14 bases. The CDR3 contains 15 residues. DNA for the CDR3: TGTGCCAGCAGTTACCTCGGACAATTAAGTCAGCCCCAGCATTTT. This sequence encodes CASSYLGQLSQPQHF.

In its sample, this clone was seen once. V and J are TRBV6-1 and TRBJ1-5, with TRBD1 identical over 9 bases. This CDR3 comprises 16 residues. V lost 4 bases, J lost 7 bases, and 11 bases stayed unmatched. The germline CDR1 and CDR2 sequences are MNHNS and SASEGT. CDR3 sequence: CASSATDRGFGQPQHF. The CDR3 DNA reads TGTGCCAGCAGTGCGACGGACAGGGGTTTTGGGCAGCCCCAGCATTTT.

The rearrangement joins TRBV30 to TRBJ1-5; tentatively, D is TRBD1 (6 bases). The V gene's germline CDR1 is GTSNPN and CDR2 SVGIG (reference sequence). The V end was cut by 2 bases, the J end by 4 bases, with 24 bases between. The CDR3 has 18 residues. This CDR3 reads CAWSPRDIGWSSNQPQHF. In nucleotides, the CDR3 is TGTGCCTGGAGTCCCCGGGACATAGGTTGGAGTAGTAATCAGCCCCAGCATTTT.

The rearrangement links TRBV13 to TRBJ2-3, with 10 positions matching TRBD2. Per germline, CDR1 PRHDT and CDR2 FYEKMQ (reference sequence). The ends lost 5 bases at V and 9 bases at J; junction bases unmatched: 20. The CDR3 sequence is 18 residues long. CDR3 sequence (DNA): TGTGCCAGCAGCCCGACGTTAGGGAGCGGGGGGGCGGGGGAGACGCAGTATTTT. Translating it yields CASSPTLGSGGAGETQYF.

V is TRBV6-1 and J is TRBJ2-1, with 9 bases aligning to TRBD1. Germline trimming cut 10 bases from V and 9 bases from J; bases unmatched to any gene: 4. This CDR3 spans 11 amino acids. CDR1 MNHNS and CDR2 SASEGT come from the germline V gene. The CDR3 loop is CATTGGSEQFF. CDR3 coding DNA: TGTGCCACTACAGGGGGCAGTGAGCAGTTCTTC.

This CDR3 is CASRLKGVGYEQYF. The CDR3 nucleotides are TGTGCCAGCAGGCTCAAGGGGGTCGGCTACGAGCAGTACTTC. The V gene is TRBV2, the J gene TRBJ2-7; D might be TRBD1 (6 bases). Trimming removed 6 bases at V and 3 bases at J, with 15 bases between. CDR3 length: 14 amino acids. Germline CDR1 reads SNHLY; CDR2 reads FYNNEI.

The chain employs TRBV30 and TRBJ1-6; D might be TRBD1 (5 bases). The CDR3 is made up of 15 amino acids. Germline CDR1 reads GTSNPN; CDR2 reads SVGIG (reference sequence). Trimming left V 0 bases short and J 5 bases short, with 11 bases between. CDR3 coding DNA: TGTGCCTGGAGTGTACACAGGTTGGATAATTCACCCCTCCACTTT. It yields the protein CAWSVHRLDNSPLHF.

The gene calls are TRBV19 and TRBJ1-1; possible D gene TRBD1, 5 bases. The CDR3 sequence is 14 residues long. CDR1 is LNHDA and CDR2 is SQIVND in the germline V gene (reference sequence). V was trimmed by 2 bases and J by 1 base, leaving 8 bases between them. The CDR3 here is CASSITQGNTEAFF. Here the CDR3 DNA reads TGTGCCAGTAGTATAACCCAGGGGAACACTGAAGCTTTCTTT.

The chain links TRBV29-1 to TRBJ2-1, with 9 bases identical to TRBD2. The CDR3 is 12 amino acids. Germline CDR1 and CDR2: SQVTM and ANQGSEA. V gave up 6 bases and J gave up 15 bases; unmatched junction bases: 12. The CDR3 loop reads CSVPGGGTSLFF. The CDR3 DNA reads as TGCAGCGTCCCCGGGGGAGGGACTAGCCTGTTCTTC.

The chain joins TRBV4-2 to TRBJ2-2; 10 nucleotides match TRBD2. This CDR3 comprises 19 residues. Germline-derived CDR1 and CDR2 are LGHNA and YNFKEQ. The trim removed 0 bases at V and 4 bases at J, leaving 11 bases unmatched. This CDR3 reads CASSQDPGRASGGTGELFF. CDR3 nucleotide sequence: TGTGCCAGCAGCCAAGATCCGGGGCGGGCTAGCGGGGGCACCGGGGAGCTGTTTTTT.

This clone was picked up one time. The chain combines TRBV29-1 with TRBJ2-5; TRBD1 aligns across 11 bases. The J call is doubtful: the DNA matches TRBJ2-7 better. This CDR3 is 14 amino acids long. Germline loops: CDR1 SQVTM, CDR2 ANQGSEA. The CDR3 sequence: CSVLGTGGYHEQYF. DNA for the CDR3: TGCAGCGTACTCGGGACAGGGGGGTACCACGAGCAGTACTTC.

This chain joins TRBV4-1 and TRBJ2-1; 10 nucleotides agree with TRBD2. Trimming at V came to 0 bases and at J to 14 bases, leaving 13 bases not matched to a gene. Germline loops: CDR1 MGHRA, CDR2 YSYEKL. The CDR3 extends over 16 amino acids. The CDR3 spells CASSQELAGGSPPKFF. CDR3 DNA: TGCGCCAGCAGCCAAGAGTTAGCGGGGGGCTCCCCCCCCAAGTTCTTC.

This clone was detected only a few times. This rearrangement joins TRBV9 to TRBJ1-1, with a possible D match to TRBD1 (6 bases). CDR3 length: 14 residues. The ends were cut back, 4 bases at V and 1 base at J, with 11 bases in the middle. CDR1 is SGDLS, CDR2 YYNGEE, per germline. The CDR3 nucleotides read TGTGCCAGCAGCCCCTCGGACAGGAACACTGAAGCTTTCTTT. Its translation is CASSPSDRNTEAFF.

This clone appeared a single time. V is TRBV19 and J is TRBJ1-5; the D gene is possibly TRBD1 (5 bases). V gave up 6 bases and J gave up 0 bases, with 21 bases separating them. The CDR3 is 18 residues long. Germline-derived CDR1 and CDR2 are LNHDA and SQIVND (reference sequence). This CDR3 is CASSTNEDTFFSNQPQHF. DNA for the CDR3: TGTGCCAGTAGCACTAACGAGGACACCTTTTTTAGCAATCAGCCCCAGCATTTT.

CDR3 region: CASSGDRVGSPLHF. DNA of the CDR3: TGTGCCAGCAGTGGGGACAGGGTAGGTTCACCCCTCCACTTT. This chain uses TRBV2 with TRBJ1-6, with 9 bases fitting TRBD1. CDR3 length equals 14 residues. V shed 4 bases, J shed 9 bases, and the junction held 4 bases outside the gene matches. The V gene's germline CDR1 is SNHLY and CDR2 FYNNEI.

The count of this clone is one. The chain employs TRBV19 and TRBJ2-1, with D possibly TRBD2 on 5 matching bases. The length of the CDR3 is 16 residues. The germline CDR1 and CDR2 sequences are LNHDA and SQIVND (reference sequence). The V end was cut by 7 bases, the J end by 9 bases, with 25 bases between. The CDR3 nucleotides read TGTGCCAGTACTCTAAGCTCGGACTCCCCTGTCCCTGAGCAGTTCTTC. Translating it yields CASTLSSDSPVPEQFF.

The CDR3 spells CASSGGGSDQPQHF. CDR3 bases: TGTGCCAGCAGCGGTGGGGGGAGCGATCAGCCCCAGCATTTT. The rearrangement joins TRBV9 to TRBJ1-5; a possible D gene is TRBD1 (5 bases). The CDR3 has 14 residues. The V end was cut by 3 bases, the J end by 5 bases, with 12 bases between. Germline lookup yields CDR1 SGDLS and CDR2 YYNGEE.

The V gene is TRBV14, the J gene TRBJ1-3; D is undetermined. Germline-derived CDR1 and CDR2 are SGHDN and FVKESK. CDR3 size: 13 residues. Trimming cost V 10 bases and J 0 bases, with 10 bases left between them. The CDR3 sequence: CATRVSSGNTIYF. In DNA form, the CDR3 reads TGTGCCACGCGGGTTAGCTCTGGAAACACCATATATTTT.

V gene TRBV27 combines with J gene TRBJ1-6; maybe TRBD1 (5 bases). The CDR3 length is 11 residues. The V gene lost 5 bases and the J gene lost 13 bases, with 9 bases spanning the gap. CDR1 and CDR2 from the germline V gene are MNHEY and SMNVEV (reference sequence). For the CDR3, the DNA is TGTGCCAGCAGTCAAAGGGGCCCCCTCCACTTT. This encodes CASSQRGPLHF.

The V gene is TRBV21-1, the J gene TRBJ1-6. TRBV21-1 constitutes a pseudogene. The CDR3 is 13 amino acids. The DNA of the CDR3 is TGTGCCAGCAGCAAACGGTCTAATTCACCCCTCCACTTT. Translation gives CASSKRSNSPLHF.

The J gene is TRBJ1-1, the V gene TRBV19; the D is unclear. Trimming removed 6 bases at V and 1 base at J, with 21 bases between. CDR3 length: 17 amino acids. The germline V gene encodes CDR1 LNHDA and CDR2 SQIVND (reference sequence). In nucleotides, the CDR3 is TGTGCCAGTAGCCTCCGCGAGGGCGCCGTTTCGAACACTGAAGCTTTCTTT. Protein sequence: CASSLREGAVSNTEAFF.

This chain connects TRBV6-1 to TRBJ1-2; no clear D gene. The CDR3 consists of 13 residues. V gave up 2 bases and J gave up 7 bases, with 11 bases separating them. In germline, CDR1 is MNHNS, CDR2 SASEGT. The CDR3 is CASSEQEFGGYTF. The DNA for the CDR3 is TGTGCCAGCAGTGAACAGGAATTCGGTGGCTACACCTTC.

The J gene is TRBJ2-3, the V gene TRBV14; 10 bases align to TRBD2. Trimming at V came to 3 bases and at J to 5 bases, leaving 8 bases not matched to a gene. Germline V lookup: CDR1 SGHDN, CDR2 FVKESK. CDR3 length equals 16 residues. The chain's CDR3 is CASSHRLAGGGDTQYF. CDR3 nucleotides: TGTGCCAGCAGCCACAGATTAGCGGGGGGAGGAGATACGCAGTATTTT.

The CDR3 is CASSNPGQSIYGYTF. The DNA of the CDR3 is TGCGCCAGCAGCAACCCCGGACAGTCCATCTATGGCTACACCTTC. The rearrangement joins TRBV4-1 to TRBJ1-2, with D perhaps TRBD1 (6 bases). The V end was cut by 5 bases, the J end by 4 bases, with 17 bases between. This CDR3 is 15 amino acids long. The V gene's germline CDR1 is MGHRA and CDR2 YSYEKL.

The table lists this clone with a count of one. The chain employs TRBV18 and TRBJ1-2, with D perhaps matching TRBD1 (5 bases). The germline V gene has CDR1 KGHSH and CDR2 LQKENI. V lost 3 bases and J lost 8, with 10 bases in between. The CDR3 totals 12 residues. CDR3 sequence (DNA): TGTGCCAGCTCACCCAGGGAAGTGGGCTACACCTTC. Encoded protein: CASSPREVGYTF.

V is TRBV27 and J is TRBJ2-1; 8 bases align to TRBD1. CDR1 is MNHEY, CDR2 SMNVEV, per germline (reference sequence). The CDR3 runs 15 residues. J gave up 4 bases and V 10 bases, and 12 bases lay outside the gene matches. As DNA, the CDR3 is TGTGCCACCACCCTGACAGGGGCCCCTTACAATGAGCAGTTCTTC. Encoded protein: CATTLTGAPYNEQFF.

The V gene is TRBV7-6, the J gene TRBJ2-2; TRBD1 might be the D (5 bases). The V gene lost 0 bases and the J gene lost 0 bases, with 14 bases spanning the gap. CDR1 is SGHVS and CDR2 is FNYEAQ in the germline V gene. The CDR3 is 18 amino acids. The CDR3: CASSLAGSGRTNTGELFF. For the CDR3, the DNA is TGTGCCAGCAGCTTAGCGGGGTCAGGGCGCACGAACACCGGGGAGCTGTTTTTT.